This T cell receptor (beta chain) was found in a study of cytomegalovirus exposure and HLA in healthy donors. Across the whole study: One earlier analysis, a look at some 180 million T cells, found about 110 million unique TCR beta sequences. Findings of the study overall: An observed cluster of highly shared sequence variants was recorded as a likely sequencing artifact. A later analysis linked a missense DCLRE1C variant to TCR beta V- and J-gene trimming. A later analysis reportedly found fewer N-insertions in an Asian-associated ancestry cluster than the approximately 730-donor mean.

Amplification used 60 Vbeta primers and 13 Jbeta primers. TCRdb keeps only in-frame clones here, not all; method: immunoSEQ multiplex PCR. The sample yields around 190,000 clones, about 83% seen once. A word on this clone: The antigen is undetermined.

Germline V gene sequence: CDR1 MNHNY, CDR2 SVGAGI (reference sequence). The CDR3 is made up of 14 amino acids. V was trimmed by 4 bases and J by 1 base, leaving 8 bases between them. The sequencing input was PBMCs. This TCR came from a female donor in good health and CMV-seronegative. The V call is TRBV6-6, the J call TRBJ2-1; D unclear. This CDR3 is CASSSSRSYNEQFF. Written as DNA, the CDR3 is TGTGCCAGCAGTTCATCGAGGTCCTACAATGAGCAGTTCTTC.